A selection of T cell receptor beta chains follows, all from one sample in a study of T cells after yellow fever vaccination. MiXCR was run by TCRdb on the 5' RACE reads, yielding one entry per CDR3 protein. Of roughly 300,000 distinct CDR3 sequences listed, 6.8% are singletons. This sample comprised PBMCs, obtained about 49 days after the first yellow fever vaccination. The receptors derive from a man between 18 and 35 years old who received the YFV17D yellow fever vaccine. Each CDR3 is given with its conserved first and last residue. D genes are given only for firm matches. The size of a clone is reported for some rows only, either as once, few or many, or as a class for expanded clones.

j_gene | abundance | v_gene | d_gene | CDR3nt | CDR3aa
TRBJ2-1 | - | TRBV5-1 | - | TGCGCCAGCAGCTTGGTAACTAGCTCCTACAATGAGCAGTTCTTC | CASSLVTSSYNEQFF
TRBJ2-7 | - | TRBV7-9 | - | TGTGCCAGCAGCCCTTACCAGGGGTACGAGCAGTACTTC | CASSPYQGYEQYF
TRBJ2-1 | few | TRBV5-1 | TRBD2 | TGCGCCAGCAGGACTAGCGGGGGGGCTTTCTACAATGAGCAGTTCTTC | CASRTSGGAFYNEQFF
TRBJ1-2 | many | TRBV18 | - | TGTGCCAGCTCACCCAGTAAAGCTAACTATGGCTACACCTTC | CASSPSKANYGYTF
TRBJ2-3 | few | TRBV5-4 | - | TGTGCCAGCAGCTTTGGTTCCCCTAGCACAGATACGCAGTATTTT | CASSFGSPSTDTQYF
TRBJ1-4 | - | TRBV11-1 | - | TGTGCCAGCAGCTTAGGAGCGGACACGGAAAAACTGTTTTTT | CASSLGADTEKLFF
TRBJ2-1 | few | TRBV14 | - | TGTGCCAGCAGCCCCGACAGCTGGTACAATGAGCAGTTCTTC | CASSPDSWYNEQFF
TRBJ2-7 | many | TRBV6-5 | - | TGTGCCAGCAGTTACAGGGGTCCCTACGAGCAGTACTTC | CASSYRGPYEQYF
TRBJ2-1 | few | TRBV5-4 | - | TGTGCCAGCAACAGTGCTGGGGCCGGGTACTACAATGAGCAGTTCTTC | CASNSAGAGYYNEQFF
TRBJ2-3 | few | TRBV7-9 | TRBD2 | TGTGCCAGCAGCTCCGGGACTAGCGGTGATACGCAGTATTTT | CASSSGTSGDTQYF
TRBJ1-3 | - | TRBV18 | - | TGTGCCAGCTCACGAGAGGTGTGGAACACCATATATTTT | CASSREVWNTIYF
TRBJ2-6 | few | TRBV7-9 | - | TGTGCCAGATCATCTGGGGCCAACGTCCTGACTTTC | CARSSGANVLTF
TRBJ2-5 | few | TRBV10-3 | - | TGTGCCATCGCTGCAGAATACCAAGAGACCCAGTACTTC | CAIAAEYQETQYF
TRBJ1-2 | many | TRBV4-3 | - | TGCGCCAGCAGCCAAGATTTAGAAGGCAGTGGCTACACCTTC | CASSQDLEGSGYTF
TRBJ2-7 | many | TRBV29-1 | - | TGCAGCGTTGATACAGGCTCCTACGAGCAGTACTTC | CSVDTGSYEQYF
TRBJ2-3 | few | TRBV5-1 | - | TGCGCCAGCAGCGGATGGGGGGTTAGCACAGATACGCAGTATTTT | CASSGWGVSTDTQYF
TRBJ2-1 | many | TRBV29-1 | - | TGCAGCGTTGTACCACAAAACTCCTACAATGAGCAGTTCTTC | CSVVPQNSYNEQFF
TRBJ1-4 | few | TRBV20-1 | - | TGCAGTGCTAGGTCGAGGGACGCAACTAATGAAAAACTGTTTTTT | CSARSRDATNEKLFF
TRBJ2-1 | - | TRBV11-2 | - | TGTGCCACCCTGGCCTACAATGAGCAGTTCTTC | CATLAYNEQFF
TRBJ1-6 | - | TRBV19 | - | TGTGCCAGTAGTATAGGGGCGTGGATAAATTCACCCCTCCACTTT | CASSIGAWINSPLHF
TRBJ2-6 | many | TRBV6-1 | - | TGTGCCAGCAGCCAAGCCGGGTCCGGGGCCAACGTCCTGACTTTC | CASSQAGSGANVLTF
TRBJ2-7 | - | TRBV4-1 | - | TGCGCCAGCAGCCAAGGTACTGTGGGGCGAAACTACGAGCAGTACTTC | CASSQGTVGRNYEQYF
TRBJ2-1 | - | TRBV28 | - | TGTGCCAGCAGTGGCCTTCGAAATGAGCAGTTCTTC | CASSGLRNEQFF
TRBJ1-4 | - | TRBV12-3/TRBV12-4 | - | TGTGCCAGCAGCCAGAACGGTGAAAAACTGTTTTTT | CASSQNGEKLFF
TRBJ1-1 | - | TRBV24-1 | - | TGTGCCACCAGTGATGGGACACTCGAAGCTTTCTTT | CATSDGTLEAFF
TRBJ1-4 | - | TRBV3-1 | TRBD1 | TGTGCCAGCAGCCAAAAGACAGGGGGAGCAACTAATGAAAAACTGTTTTTT | CASSQKTGGATNEKLFF
TRBJ2-3 | few | TRBV4-3 | - | TGCGCCAGCAGCCAAGCCGGGAGAGATACGCAGTATTTT | CASSQAGRDTQYF
TRBJ2-2 | many | TRBV29-1 | - | TGCAGCTTTTCCCCGTTTAGCCAAGCCGGGGAGCTGTTTTTT | CSFSPFSQAGELFF
TRBJ2-3 | few | TRBV7-2 | - | TGTGCCAGCAGCAGAAGCGCGCAGGGAGATACGCAGTATTTT | CASSRSAQGDTQYF
TRBJ1-5 | - | TRBV20-1 | - | TGCAGTGCTAGAACCCTAGGACAGTCTGGGAAGCCCCAGCATTTT | CSARTLGQSGKPQHF
TRBJ2-7 | few | TRBV7-2 | - | TGTGCCAGCAGTAAATTGCGTCTAGGGGGTTCCTACGAGCAGTACTTC | CASSKLRLGGSYEQYF
TRBJ2-3 | many | TRBV11-1 | - | TGTGCCAGCAGCTTCCCCTGGGGCACAGATACGCAGTATTTT | CASSFPWGTDTQYF
TRBJ1-6 | few | TRBV12-3/TRBV12-4 | - | TGTGCCAGCAGTCTCGTATCGGGAGCGGGCTCTAATTCACCCCTCCACTTT | CASSLVSGAGSNSPLHF
TRBJ2-5 | few | TRBV20-1 | - | TGCAGTGCTAGACGCTTTCGAGGACAGTGGATTGAGACCCAGTACTTC | CSARRFRGQWIETQYF
TRBJ1-3 | few | TRBV7-6 | - | TGTGCCAGCAGTATGGGGAGGGGGATCGGAAACACCATATATTTT | CASSMGRGIGNTIYF
TRBJ1-3 | - | TRBV5-1 | - | TGCGCCAGCAGCATGAATAACCTAGGAGGAAACACCATATATTTT | CASSMNNLGGNTIYF
TRBJ1-5 | - | TRBV12-3/TRBV12-4 | - | TGTGCCAGCAGTTACCGAGGAGGTAGCAATCAGCCCCAGCATTTT | CASSYRGGSNQPQHF